These 4 T cell receptor beta chains originate from one sample sequenced in a study of identical twins. Via MiXCR, TCRdb re-called the 5' RACE reads, giving one row per CDR3 protein. The sample shows some 500,000 distinct CDR3 sequences, roughly 9.9% of them seen only once. The sample also formed part of further work on yellow fever vaccine responses in identical twins.

Material for sequencing was PBMCs. These receptors were collected from a woman in her late teens or twenties in good health.

This clonotype was detected only a few times. This chain uses TRBV5-1 with TRBJ1-6; D gene ambiguous. The germline V gene encodes CDR1 SGHRS and CDR2 YFSETQ. This CDR3 is built from 14 residues. V was clipped by 2 bases and J by 4 bases, with 7 bases between them. DNA of the CDR3: TGCGCCAGCAGCTTAGACCAGTATAATTCACCCCTCCACTTT. Translating gives CASSLDQYNSPLHF.

The chain joins TRBV7-2 to TRBJ2-1; a possible D gene is TRBD1 (5 bases). This CDR3 contains 15 residues. The V gene's germline CDR1 is SGHTA and CDR2 FQGNSA. Between the trimmed V and J ends, which lost 5 bases and 1 base, there was a span of 12 bases. The CDR3 bases are TGTGCCAGCAGCCCCTCAGGGTGGTCCTACAATGAGCAGTTCTTC. This codes for CASSPSGWSYNEQFF. The variable domain in full, with the rest retrieved from reference TRBV7-2 and TRBJ2-1, is GAGVSQSPSNKVTEKGKDVELRCDPISGHTALYWYRQSLGQGLEFLIYFQGNSAPDKSGLPSDRFSAERTGGSVSTLTIQRTQQEDSAVYLCASSPSGWSYNEQFFGPGTRLTVL.

This clonotype appeared many times. A junction end diverges from the germline sequence, so it may reflect a read error. V usage is TRBV12-3 or TRBV12-4 and J usage is TRBJ2-5; the match to TRBD1 covers 9 bases. The CDR3 is 14 amino acids. CDR3 nucleotides: TGTGCCAGTAGTTTAGGGACAGGGAGAGAGACCCAGTACTTC. Amino acid sequence: CASSLGTGRETQYF.

This chain links TRBV7-8 with TRBJ2-5; D gene uncertain. Germline CDR1 is SGHVS and CDR2 is FQNEAQ. There are 11 residues in the CDR3. Trimming took off 2 bases at V and 8 bases at J, with 6 bases between the two ends. CDR3 loop: CASSLTTTQYF. CDR3 nucleotides: TGTGCCAGCAGCTTAACGACCACCCAGTACTTC.